This passage covers 11 T cell receptor beta chains from one sample sequenced in a study of regulatory T cells after allogeneic stem cell transplantation. The TCR beta CDR3 region was amplified from SMARTer RACE cDNA made from RNA. A single record per CDR3 protein comes from TCRdb applying MiXCR to the 5' RACE reads. The sample contains around 5,000 distinct CDR3 sequences, roughly 96% of which appear only once. The sample was sorted CD4+ T cells from blood (whether regulatory or conventional is not recorded), taken 30 days after allogeneic stem cell transplant. The receptors originated from a human patient who had an allogeneic stem cell transplant, so the T cells may come from the graft donor.

The J gene is TRBJ2-7, the V gene TRBV20-1, with 8 bases that match TRBD2. The J call is in doubt because the DNA end fits TRBJ2-1 better. Germline loops: CDR1 DFQATT, CDR2 SNEGSKA (reference sequence). This CDR3 spans 15 amino acids. The CDR3 loop reads CSAGVAGGWSSEQFF. The CDR3, as DNA: TGCAGTGCTGGGGTGGCGGGAGGTTGGTCCTCCGAGCAGTTCTTC.

V and J are TRBV20-1 and TRBJ2-7; 7 bases line up with TRBD1. The end of the DNA fits TRBJ2-1 better, so the J call may be wrong. Looked up from germline, CDR1 is DFQATT and CDR2 is SNEGSKA (reference sequence). The CDR3 runs to 14 residues. CDR3 loop: CSAVGSGQFCEQFF. DNA of the CDR3: TGCAGTGCTGTAGGCTCGGGACAGTTCTGCGAGCAGTTCTTC.

The chain recombines TRBV5-4 with TRBJ2-5; TRBD1 agrees at 10 bases. Germline V gene sequence: CDR1 SGHNT, CDR2 YYREEE (reference sequence). The V and J ends lost 6 bases and 3 bases, in that order; junction bases with no gene match: 8. CDR3 size: 15 residues. The CDR3 reads CASTLRGQGKETQYF. CDR3 nucleotides: TGTGCCAGCACCCTAAGGGGACAGGGGAAAGAGACCCAGTACTTC.

As for this clonotype: This CDR3 is missing its conserved last phenylalanine or tryptophan, likely due to a read error. V gene TRBV5-1 combines with J gene TRBJ2-1, with D perhaps given as TRBD1 or TRBD2 (6 bases each). The germline V and J ends were trimmed by 3 bases and 5 bases, with 18 bases remaining between them. This CDR3 contains 16 residues. Germline assignment: CDR1 SGHRS and CDR2 YFSETQ. The DNA of the CDR3 is TGCGCCAGCAGCTGGTCATCGGGGGCGCGGAACAATGAGCAGTTCTGC. Translation gives CASSWSSGARNNEQFC.

As to this clonotype: Relative to the germline gene, one junction end is altered; a read error may explain this. The chain couples TRBV5-1 to TRBJ2-7; 9 nucleotides align to TRBD1. CDR1 is SGHRS and CDR2 is YFSETQ in the germline V gene. The CDR3 contains 16 residues. The CDR3 coding sequence is TGCGCCGGCAGCCGACCCGCCGGGACAGGGTCCTACGAGCAGTACTTC. Protein product: CAGSRPAGTGSYEQYF.

As for this clonotype: An end of the junction does not agree with germline; a read error may underlie this. The V call is TRBV29-1, the J call TRBJ2-1; possibly TRBD2 for D (7 bases). The CDR3 runs 16 residues. CDR1 and CDR2 from the germline V gene are SQVTM and ANQGSEA. The CDR3 DNA reads TGCAGCGTGACCCCCGGAGCAGGGGACTACTACAATGAGCATTTCTTC. Its protein is CSVTPGAGDYYNEHFF.

Concerning this clonotype: A junction end diverges from the germline sequence, so it may reflect a read error. V gene TRBV5-5 combines with J gene TRBJ1-5; D unclear. The CDR3 loop spans 18 amino acids. Looked up from germline, CDR1 is SGHKS and CDR2 is YYEKEE (reference sequence). For the CDR3, the DNA is TGCGGCAGTAGCTCGTCATCGAGCAGAATGAATAGCAATCAGCCCCGGCATTTT. Protein product: CGSSSSSSRMNSNQPRHF.

Comment on this clonotype: At one end the junction does not follow the germline gene, possibly because of a read error. The chain is built from TRBV5-1 and TRBJ2-7; the match to TRBD2 covers 13 bases. CDR3 size: 16 residues. Germline V gene lookup returns CDR1 SGHRS and CDR2 YFSETQ. The CDR3 protein is CGSQPGTSGKYYEQYF. CDR3 sequence (DNA): TGCGGCAGTCAGCCGGGGACTAGCGGGAAATACTACGAGCAATACTTC.

Remarks on this clonotype: Mismatch with germline at one junction end may stem from a read error. The chain uses TRBV6-5 and TRBJ1-4; no clear D. The end of the DNA aligns better with TRBJ2-3, so the J call may be wrong. The V gene's germline CDR1 is MNHEY and CDR2 SVGAGI. The CDR3 is 14 residues long. The CDR3 DNA reads TGCGCCAGCACAAGACCAGGAACTAATGAAAAACAGTATTTT. Its protein product is CASTRPGTNEKQYF.

A remark on this clonotype: The junction departs from germline at one end; a sequencing error may be responsible. The rearrangement joins TRBV6-5 to TRBJ2-1; 9 nucleotides match TRBD2. In germline, CDR1 is MNHEY, CDR2 SVGAGI. CDR3 length equals 15 residues. CDR3: CASRSLAGGQGGQLF. The CDR3 nucleotides are TGTGCCAGCAGGTCTCTGGCGGGAGGGCAGGGAGGCCAGCTCTTC.

As regards this clonotype: Relative to the germline gene, one junction end is altered; a read error may explain this. This chain uses TRBV2 with TRBJ1-1; a weak D match, TRBD1 (6 bases). The CDR3 consists of 14 residues. The germline CDR1 and CDR2 sequences are SNHLY and FYNNEI. CDR3 nucleotides: TGTGCCAGCAGTTGTGACAGGTGGGACGCTAAAGCTTTTTTT. This sequence encodes CASSCDRWDAKAFF.